The 14 T cell receptor beta chains given below trace back to one sample, sequenced in a study of identical twins. TCRdb re-analysed the 5' RACE reads in MiXCR, keeping a single row per CDR3 protein. Among approximately 590,000 distinct CDR3 sequences, approximately 9.6% were seen once, and the ten largest hold under 3%. The same specimen was also included in a second study, on yellow fever vaccine responses in identical twins.

The source material was PBMCs. These receptor sequences come from a woman aged 18-29 years in good health.

This rearrangement joins TRBV20-1 to TRBJ2-3; 7 nucleotides line up with TRBD1. The ends lost 7 bases at V and 1 base at J; junction bases unmatched: 8. CDR1 DFQATT and CDR2 SNEGSKA come from the germline V gene (reference sequence). This CDR3 has 14 amino acids. The CDR3, as DNA: TGCAGTGGATTAAACACAGGGGGCACAGATACGCAGTATTTT. Its protein product is CSGLNTGGTDTQYF.

The sample holds many counts of this clonotype. The gene calls are TRBV6-1 and TRBJ2-1; TRBD2 aligns across 11 bases. The germline V gene has CDR1 MNHNS and CDR2 SASEGT. This CDR3 is built from 15 residues. V gave up 7 bases and J gave up 4 bases; unmatched junction bases: 6. The chain's CDR3 is CASTRGTSGYNEQFF. CDR3 DNA: TGTGCCAGCACCAGGGGGACTAGCGGTTACAATGAGCAGTTCTTC.

This rearrangement joins TRBV27 to TRBJ2-5; D might be TRBD1 (5 bases). V lost 5 bases to trimming and J lost 2 bases, with 24 bases between them. CDR1 and CDR2 (germline): MNHEY, SMNVEV (reference sequence). This CDR3 has 18 amino acids. DNA of the CDR3: TGTGCCAGCAGTCCATACCCCTTCCGACAGAACCCTCAAGAGACCCAGTACTTC. Residues: CASSPYPFRQNPQETQYF.

This clonotype was found many times. This rearrangement joins TRBV10-3 to TRBJ2-7; D perhaps matches TRBD1 (5 bases). This CDR3 region has 14 residues. The germline gives CDR1 ENHRY, CDR2 SYGVKD. Trimming removed 0 bases from V and 2 bases from J, with 8 bases in between. For the CDR3, the DNA is TGTGCCATCAGTGAGTCGGCAGGGCCCTACGAGCAGTACTTC. Its translation: CAISESAGPYEQYF.

The chain is built from TRBV29-1 and TRBJ1-1; D call uncertain. Germline V gives CDR1 SQVTM, CDR2 ANQGSEA. Trimming left V 6 bases short and J 1 base short, with 9 bases between. The CDR3 covers 12 residues. CDR3 protein: CSVLPRNTEAFF. The CDR3 bases are TGCAGCGTGTTACCGAGGAACACTGAAGCTTTCTTT. Using reference TRBV29-1 and TRBJ1-1 for the parts outside the CDR3, the full variable domain is SAVISQKPSRDICQRGTSLTIQCQVDSQVTMMFWYRQQPGQSLTLIATANQGSEATYESGFVIDKFPISRPNLTFSTLTVSNMSPEDSSIYLCSVLPRNTEAFFGQGTRLTVV.

With respect to this clonotype: One junction end does not reproduce the germline sequence, and a read error may be involved. The chain employs TRBV14 and TRBJ2-1; D is perhaps TRBD1 (6 bases). The CDR3 totals 13 residues. Germline lookup yields CDR1 SGHDN and CDR2 FVKESK. Written as DNA, the CDR3 is TGTGCCAGCAGCCAAGATCTAAGACAGGACCCCTGTTTC. Amino acids: CASSQDLRQDPCF.

Many counts were recorded for this clonotype. The chain employs TRBV12-3 or TRBV12-4 and TRBJ2-2; perhaps D is TRBD1 or TRBD2 (5 bases each). With 6 bases removed from V and 5 bases from J, the gap between germline ends came to 10 bases. The CDR3 runs to 13 residues. CDR3 amino acids: CASRRGETGELFF. The CDR3 nucleotides read TGTGCCAGCAGGAGGGGCGAAACCGGGGAGCTGTTTTTT.

This clonotype was observed at least ten times. The rearrangement joins TRBV4-1 to TRBJ1-4; TRBD1 agrees at 8 bases. Germline V CDR1 and CDR2: MGHRA, YSYEKL. V dropped 4 bases and J dropped 8; count of bases not matched to a gene: 9. The CDR3 has 15 residues. CDR3 DNA sequence: TGCGCCAGCAGCCGAATGACAGGGGAAAACGAAAAACTGTTTTTT. It yields the protein CASSRMTGENEKLFF.

This clonotype occurred a few times. The rearrangement uses TRBV6-1 and TRBJ1-1; TRBD1 aligns across 9 bases. This CDR3 has 13 amino acids. Unmatched junction bases numbered 8, after V lost 11 bases and J lost 4 bases. The germline gives CDR1 MNHNS, CDR2 SASEGT. DNA of the CDR3: TGTGCCGCTCACAGGGGGCTCAGCACTGAAGCTTTCTTT. Protein: CAAHRGLSTEAFF.

The table lists this clonotype with many counts. The chain couples TRBV12-3 or TRBV12-4 to TRBJ2-3; D is uncertain. This CDR3 is 10 amino acids long. The ends were cut back, 6 bases at V and 6 bases at J, with 4 bases in the middle. The DNA for the CDR3 is TGTGCCAGCAGAAGGGATACGCAGTATTTT. Protein sequence: CASRRDTQYF.

This clonotype was seen many times. One end of the junction is discordant with germline, which a read error may explain. The gene calls are TRBV7-2 and TRBJ2-7; tentatively, D is TRBD1 or TRBD2 (5 bases each). Germline V CDR1 and CDR2: SGHTA, FQGNSA. The CDR3 sequence is 14 residues long. CDR3 in amino acids: CASSLAQGPYEQYF. The CDR3 DNA reads as TGTGCCAGCAGCCTAGCCCAGGGTCCCTACGAGCAGTACTTC.

This clonotype was detected only a few times. The genes are TRBV12-3 or TRBV12-4 and TRBJ2-7, with TRBD2 matching 11 bases. The CDR3 runs to 14 residues. V shed 9 bases, J shed 6 bases, and the junction held 10 bases outside the gene matches. CDR3 sequence reads: CASSIAGGRSEQYF. CDR3 bases: TGTGCCAGTTCTATAGCGGGGGGGCGCTCCGAGCAGTACTTC.

In this sample, this clonotype turned up many times. CDR3 protein: CASSLSSLADTQYF. CDR3 sequence (DNA): TGTGCCAGCAGTTTATCTTCTTTGGCAGATACGCAGTATTTT. The chain has TRBV27 and TRBJ2-3; the D is unclear. Germline lookup yields CDR1 MNHEY and CDR2 SMNVEV (reference sequence). Between the trimmed V and J ends, which lost 0 bases and 4 bases, there was a span of 8 bases. CDR3 length equals 14 residues.

The V gene is TRBV5-1, the J gene TRBJ2-1; 8 nucleotides match TRBD1. Per germline, CDR1 SGHRS and CDR2 YFSETQ. The ends lost 4 bases at V and 6 bases at J; junction bases unmatched: 3. This CDR3 has 13 residues. CDR3 bases: TGCGCCAGCAGCCACGGACAGGGCAATGAGCAGTTCTTC. Encoded protein: CASSHGQGNEQFF.